The rows below give T cell receptor beta chains drawn from one sample of a study of blood T cells in healthy people across ages. TCRdb itself ran the 5' RACE reads through MiXCR, one entry per CDR3 protein. The sample has about 1,000,000 distinct CDR3 sequences; 45% are singletons. Sample: blood. The receptors derive from a woman aged 55-69 years in good health. Both conserved end residues are part of each CDR3. D genes are given only for firm matches. Clone size, where shown, is once, few, many, or a class for clones that have expanded.

D gene	V gene	J gene	clone size	CDR3 DNA	CDR3 protein
TRBD2	TRBV29-1	TRBJ2-1	NA	TGCAGCGTTGATGCGGGAGGGATTGCCCTTGAGCAGTCCTTC	CSVDAGGIALEQSF
NA	TRBV20-1	TRBJ2-7	NA	TGCAGTGCTAGCAAGGGTTCCTACGAGCAGTACTTC	CSASKGSYEQYF
TRBD2	TRBV27	TRBJ2-4	few	TGTGCCAGCAGTTTATGGTCTAGCGGGAGGGACGGAGACATTCAGTACTTC	CASSLWSSGRDGDIQYF
NA	TRBV29-1	TRBJ2-5	NA	TGCAGCACCCAAGGGGGGGGTTCGTACCAAGAGACCCAGTACTTC	CSTQGGGSYQETQYF
TRBD1	TRBV7-9	TRBJ2-7	NA	TGTGCCAGCAGCCCCCGGTCTCCGGGACAGAGAGTCTACGAGCAGTACTTC	CASSPRSPGQRVYEQYF
TRBD2	TRBV5-1	TRBJ2-7	NA	TGCGCCAGCAGCTTGGAGTTAGCGGGAGTCGGAGAGCAGTACTTC	CASSLELAGVGEQYF
NA	TRBV6-2/TRBV6-3	TRBJ2-7	NA	TGTGCCAGCAGCCCACAGCGTGATTACGAGCAGTACTTC	CASSPQRDYEQYF
TRBD1	TRBV20-1	TRBJ2-1	NA	TGCAGTGCTAGAGGGGGACAGCTCAATGAGCAGTTCTTC	CSARGGQLNEQFF
NA	TRBV20-1	TRBJ2-7	few	TGCAGTGCTAGAGGCTCAAGCGGCTCCTACGAGCAGTACTTC	CSARGSSGSYEQYF
TRBD1	TRBV20-1	TRBJ2-3	NA	TGCAGTGCTAGAGGAGGACAGGCAGGGTCCACAGATACGCAGTATTTT	CSARGGQAGSTDTQYF